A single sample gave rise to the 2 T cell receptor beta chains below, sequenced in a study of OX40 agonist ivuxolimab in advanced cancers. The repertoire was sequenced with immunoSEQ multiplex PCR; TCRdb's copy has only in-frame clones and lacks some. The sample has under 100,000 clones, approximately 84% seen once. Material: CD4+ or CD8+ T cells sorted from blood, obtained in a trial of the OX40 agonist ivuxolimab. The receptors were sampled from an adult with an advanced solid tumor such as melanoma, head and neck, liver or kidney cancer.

The CDR3 spells CASSETVNEQFF. The CDR3 DNA reads TGTGCCAGCAGTGAGACCGTCAATGAGCAGTTCTTC. The chain uses TRBV2 and TRBJ2-1; no reliable D call. This CDR3 region has 12 residues. V lost 3 bases and J 6 bases, leaving 6 bases between the germline ends. Germline CDR1 is SNHLY and CDR2 is FYNNEI.

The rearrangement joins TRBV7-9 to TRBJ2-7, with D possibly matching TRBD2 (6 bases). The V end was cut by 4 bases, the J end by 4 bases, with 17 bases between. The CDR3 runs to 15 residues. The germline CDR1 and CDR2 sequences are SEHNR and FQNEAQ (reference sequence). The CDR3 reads CASSSPGRNFYEQYF. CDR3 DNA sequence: TGTGCCAGCAGCTCGCCCGGGAGAAACTTTTACGAGCAGTACTTC.